The clone carrying this T cell receptor beta chain came up many times. TCR beta CDR3 region amplification was performed from RNA transcripts. Initially, a first-round RT-PCR of the TCR CDR3 employed the HTBI primer set. TCRdb called the multiplex PCR reads again in MiXCR, with one record for every CDR3 protein. The sample lists nearly 750,000 distinct CDR3 sequences; about a third were seen once. The data were taken from a study of T cells in Graves' hyperthyroidism and ophthalmopathy. V gave up 3 bases and J gave up 6 bases, with 11 bases separating them. The CDR3 contains 14 residues. The germline V gene has CDR1 LGHNA and CDR2 YNFKEQ.

The genes are TRBV4-2 and TRBJ2-2; D possibly uses TRBD1 or TRBD2 (5 bases each). The TCR sequence derives from a woman between 40 and 55 years old with Graves' hyperthyroidism. Sequenced sample: blood. The CDR3 nucleotides are TGTGCCAGCAGCCAGGTTGGGACGGCCGGGGAGCTGTTTTTT. This gives the protein CASSQVGTAGELFF.